Listed here are 8 T cell receptor beta chains from one sample, sequenced in a study of CD4 T cells in relation to SARS-CoV-2 and coronaviruses. Here immunoSEQ multiplex PCR was the method, and the copy in TCRdb shows in-frame clones only, minus some. The data hold approximately 36,000 clones, with about 79% observed a single time. Which antigens these TCRs recognize remains unknown. The specimen was naive CD4+ T cells from PBMCs, cultured in vitro. Sample subset: naive CD4+ T cells isolated by negative enrichment. The receptors stem from an adult with COVID-19.

This rearrangement joins TRBV30 to TRBJ2-5, with 8 bases that match TRBD1. The closer fit of TRBJ2-7 to the DNA end suggests the J call may be wrong. The CDR3 consists of 12 residues. Germline V gene lookup returns CDR1 GTSNPN and CDR2 SVGIG (reference sequence). DNA of the CDR3: TGTGCCTGGGGACAGGGTTCTTACGAGCAGTACTTC. Amino acid sequence: CAWGQGSYEQYF.

The chain uses TRBV7-3 and TRBJ1-1; 10 positions agree with TRBD1. J gave up 5 bases and V 5 bases, and 8 bases lay outside the gene matches. The CDR3 is made up of 15 amino acids. Germline CDR1 reads SGHTA; CDR2 reads FQGTGA. CDR3: CASSLPGQGRTEAFF. CDR3 bases: TGTGCCAGCAGCCTGCCGGGACAGGGGCGAACTGAAGCTTTCTTT. The full variable domain, its missing parts supplied by reference TRBV7-3 and TRBJ1-1, is GAGVSQTPSNKVTEKGKYVELRCDPISGHTALYWYRQSLGQGPEFLIYFQGTGAADDSGLPNDRFFAVRPEGSVSTLKIQRTERGDSAVYLCASSLPGQGRTEAFFGQGTRLTVV.

This chain uses TRBV29-1 with TRBJ2-7; no clear D. Germline assignment: CDR1 SQVTM and CDR2 ANQGSEA. Trimming took off 4 bases at V and 2 bases at J, with 9 bases between the two ends. The CDR3 is 12 amino acids. DNA of the CDR3: TGCAGCGTTGGGGCCACCCCCTACGAGCAGTACTTC. This translates into CSVGATPYEQYF.

The CDR3 bases are TGCGCCAGCAGCTTGGGGACTAGCGGGAGTTCAGGTCAGTTCTTC. As protein: CASSLGTSGSSGQFF. V and J are TRBV5-1 and TRBJ2-1, with 13 bases matching TRBD2. The ends lost 0 bases at V and 13 bases at J; junction bases unmatched: 7. The germline V gene encodes CDR1 SGHRS and CDR2 YFSETQ. The CDR3 spans 15 residues.

This rearrangement joins TRBV12-1 to TRBJ2-3. TRBV12-1 is listed as a pseudogene. CDR3 length: 11 residues. CDR3 sequence: CASSPPNTQYF. The CDR3 DNA is TGTGCCAGCAGCCCCCCGAATACGCAGTATTTT.

The CDR3 loop is CASSVDYTDTQYF. The CDR3 DNA follows: TGTGCCAGCAGCGTGGACTACACAGATACGCAGTATTTT. The rearrangement links TRBV9 to TRBJ2-3; tentative D call: TRBD2 (6 bases). The CDR3 runs to 13 residues. V was shortened by 2 bases and J by 2 bases, with 6 bases between the two germline ends. Germline V gene sequence: CDR1 SGDLS, CDR2 YYNGEE.

The rearrangement joins TRBV2 to TRBJ2-7; the D is unclear. The germline gives CDR1 SNHLY, CDR2 FYNNEI. The CDR3 spans 14 residues. With 7 bases removed from V and 0 bases from J, the gap between germline ends came to 13 bases. CDR3 DNA sequence: TGTGCCAGCACTTGGGGAAAGGACTCCTACGAGCAGTACTTC. Its protein product is CASTWGKDSYEQYF.

This chain connects TRBV14 to TRBJ1-1; unclear D gene. Germline V gives CDR1 SGHDN, CDR2 FVKESK. There are 11 residues in the CDR3. V was shortened by 10 bases and J by 6 bases, with 12 bases between the two germline ends. Here the CDR3 DNA reads TGTGCCACACACATAGCCCCTGAAGCTTTCTTT. The encoded protein is CATHIAPEAFF. Filled out from reference TRBV14 and TRBJ1-1, the complete variable domain reads EAGVTQFPSHSVIEKGQTVTLRCDPISGHDNLYWYRRVMGKEIKFLLHFVKESKQDESGMPNNRFLAERTGGTYSTLKVQPAELEDSGVYFCATHIAPEAFFGQGTRLTVV.